The rows below give T cell receptor beta chains drawn from one sample of a study of T cells in localized non-small cell lung cancer. Repertoires were generated with immunoSEQ multiplex PCR, while TCRdb's copy carries only in-frame clones and drops some. The sample has thousands of clones; around 45% are singletons. Sequencing used lung tumor tissue, obtained before any cancer treatment. The receptors shown here come from a man between 40 and 69 years old with stage I lung adenocarcinoma. Both conserved end residues are part of each CDR3. Fields, in order: D gene, V gene, CDR3 length, J gene, clone size, CDR3 protein, CDR3 DNA. D genes are given only for firm matches. Clone size is not always given. Where it is, it says once, few, many or a class for expanded clones.

>TRBD1|TRBV19|15|TRBJ1-1|-
CASSKRGQGSTEAFF
TGTGCCAGTAGCAAAAGGGGACAGGGATCCACTGAAGCTTTCTTT
>TRBD1|TRBV27|16|TRBJ2-2|-
CASSPYRQGYTGELFF
TGTGCCAGCAGTCCCTACCGACAGGGATACACCGGGGAGCTGTTTTTT
>TRBD1|TRBV9|16|TRBJ1-6|-
CASRGTGGVGNSPLHF
TGTGCCAGCAGGGGTACAGGGGGCGTCGGTAATTCACCCCTCCACTTT
>-|TRBV18|13|TRBJ2-5|-
CASSPDSWKTQYF
TGTGCCAGCTCACCAGATAGTTGGAAGACCCAGTACTTC
>-|TRBV28|12|TRBJ2-7|-
CASSIQGYEQYF
TGTGCCAGCAGTATACAGGGTTACGAGCAGTACTTC
>-|TRBV4-1|13|TRBJ1-4|-
CASSLQNDEKLFF
TGCGCCAGCAGCCTACAGAATGATGAAAAACTGTTTTTT
>TRBD1|TRBV28|14|TRBJ2-1|once
CASGRGPGYNEQFF
TGTGCCAGCGGTAGGGGGCCGGGGTACAATGAGCAGTTCTTC
>-|TRBV19|14|TRBJ2-2|-
CASRRVGETGELFF
TGTGCCAGTAGACGAGTCGGGGAAACCGGGGAGCTGTTTTTT
>TRBD2|TRBV9|16|TRBJ2-5|-
CASQGGRKRGIETQYF
TGTGCCAGCCAGGGCGGGAGAAAGAGAGGTATTGAGACCCAGTACTTC
>TRBD1|TRBV6-8|15|TRBJ2-1|once
CASSLRGSSYNEQFF
TGTGCCAGCAGTCTCAGGGGGAGCTCCTACAATGAGCAGTTCTTC
>-|TRBV23-1|16|TRBJ2-3|-
CASSPPAGPGADTQYF
TGCGCCAGCAGCCCTCCAGCGGGCCCCGGGGCAGATACGCAGTATTTT
>-|TRBV6-7|12|TRBJ1-2|few
CASSEHQGSYTF
TGTGCCAGCAGTGAACATCAAGGCAGCTACACCTTC
>-|TRBV12-5|14|TRBJ2-1|-
CASGLEDRGHEQFF
TGTGCTAGTGGTTTGGAGGACCGGGGGCATGAGCAGTTCTTC
>-|TRBV7-4|13|TRBJ1-1|-
CASSREMNTEAFF
TGTGCCAGCAGCCGGGAAATGAACACTGAAGCTTTCTTT
>TRBD1|TRBV30|15|TRBJ1-2|few
CAWSAGTGGNYGYTF
TGTGCCTGGAGTGCCGGGACAGGGGGCAACTATGGCTACACCTTC
>-|TRBV6-8|15|TRBJ1-6|-
CASSESPGSNSPLHF
TGTGCCAGCAGCGAGAGCCCGGGGTCAAATTCACCCCTCCACTTT
>-|TRBV19|15|TRBJ2-7|once
CATPVPGPEGYEQYF
TGTGCCACCCCCGTACCCGGACCGGAGGGCTACGAGCAGTACTTC
>TRBD1|TRBV6-8|14|TRBJ1-1|-
CATSRGQANTEAFF
TGTGCCACCTCCCGGGGACAGGCGAACACTGAAGCTTTCTTT
>-|TRBV10-3|14|TRBJ2-7|few
CAISDLQGAYEQYF
TGTGCCATCAGTGACTTACAGGGCGCCTACGAGCAGTACTTC
>-|TRBV19|14|TRBJ1-6|few
CASSQPGDGSSLHF
TGTGCCAGTAGCCAACCAGGGGATGGGTCTTCCCTCCACTTT
>-|TRBV30|13|TRBJ1-4|-
CAWSWERGEKLFF
TGTGCCTGGAGCTGGGAGAGGGGAGAAAAACTGTTTTTT
>TRBD2|TRBV18|16|TRBJ2-7|-
CASSPTSGGRTYEQYF
TGTGCCAGCTCACCCACTAGCGGGGGGCGAACCTACGAGCAGTACTTC
>-|TRBV10-3|12|TRBJ1-2|-
CADHHRGYGYTF
TGTGCAGACCATCACCGCGGCTATGGCTACACCTTC
>-|TRBV9|16|TRBJ2-2|-
CASSPQQELATGELFF
TGTGCCAGCAGCCCCCAACAGGAATTAGCCACCGGGGAGCTGTTTTTT
>TRBD1|TRBV11-3|14|TRBJ2-1|medium-sized
CASSAGTGVYEQFF
TGTGCCAGCAGCGCCGGGACAGGGGTGTATGAGCAGTTCTTC
>-|TRBV30|11|TRBJ1-2|few
CASEVNYGYTF
TGTGCCAGCGAGGTGAACTATGGCTACACCTTC
>-|TRBV25-1|14|TRBJ2-7|-
CASSESRGPYEQYF
TGTGCCAGCAGTGAATCGAGGGGACCCTACGAGCAGTACTTC
>-|TRBV18|16|TRBJ2-4|few
CASSPPAGKSKNIQYF
TGTGCCAGCTCACCACCGGCGGGGAAATCCAAAAACATTCAGTACTTC
>TRBD1|TRBV19|19|TRBJ1-1|-
CASSTLAGDRGSRNTEAFF
TGTGCCAGTAGTACCCTAGCAGGGGACAGGGGGTCTCGGAACACTGAAGCTTTCTTT
>-|TRBV6-8|12|TRBJ1-5|few
CAIGRGGQPQHF
TGTGCCATCGGAAGGGGCGGCCAGCCCCAGCATTTT
>-|TRBV7-4|13|TRBJ2-1|-
CASSFGTGNEQFF
TGTGCCAGCAGCTTCGGGACTGGCAATGAGCAGTTCTTC
>-|TRBV13|13|TRBJ1-2|-
CASSADLNYGYTF
TGTGCCAGCAGTGCTGACTTGAACTATGGCTACACCTTC
>TRBD2|TRBV18|18|TRBJ2-7|once
CASSRPTSGVRSAYEQYF
TGTGCCAGCTCACGCCCGACTAGCGGGGTACGCAGCGCCTACGAGCAGTACTTC
>-|TRBV18|14|TRBJ1-1|-
CASSPSIKNTEAFF
TGTGCCAGCTCACCAAGCATTAAGAACACTGAAGCTTTCTTT
>TRBD2|TRBV28|16|TRBJ2-5|-
CASSFPMLAGQETQYF
TGTGCCAGCAGTTTCCCTATGCTAGCGGGTCAAGAGACCCAGTACTTC
>-|TRBV1|14|TRBJ2-5|few
CASSPDTGWETQYF
TGCGCCAGCAGCCCAGACACCGGGTGGGAGACCCAGTACTTC
>-|TRBV11-3|14|TRBJ2-7|-
CASSLVDLGYEQYF
TGTGCCAGCAGCTTAGTAGATTTGGGGTACGAGCAGTACTTC
>TRBD1|TRBV28|16|TRBJ1-1|-
CASSSRTGDMNTEAFF
TGTGCCAGCAGTTCCCGGACAGGAGACATGAACACTGAAGCTTTCTTT
>TRBD1|TRBV6-8|18|TRBJ2-3|-
CASRVKNSGTGTEDTQYF
TGTGCCAGCAGGGTCAAAAACTCCGGGACAGGGACAGAGGATACGCAGTATTTT
>TRBD1|TRBV11-3|16|TRBJ2-5|medium-sized
CASSLEGQGSQETQYF
TGTGCCAGCAGCTTAGAGGGACAGGGAAGCCAAGAGACCCAGTACTTC